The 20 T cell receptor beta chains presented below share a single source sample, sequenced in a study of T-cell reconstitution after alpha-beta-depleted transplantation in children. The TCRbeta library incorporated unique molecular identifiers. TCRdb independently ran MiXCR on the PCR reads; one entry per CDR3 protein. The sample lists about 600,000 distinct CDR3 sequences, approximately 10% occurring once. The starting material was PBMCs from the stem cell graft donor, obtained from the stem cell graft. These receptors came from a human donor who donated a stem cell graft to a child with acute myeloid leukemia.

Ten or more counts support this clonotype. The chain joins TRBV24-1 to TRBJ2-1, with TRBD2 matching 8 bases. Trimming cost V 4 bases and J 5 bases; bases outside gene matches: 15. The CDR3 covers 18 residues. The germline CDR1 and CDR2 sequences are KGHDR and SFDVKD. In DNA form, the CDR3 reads TGTGCCACCAGTGACCCAGGACTAGCAACCACTTCACACAATGAGCAGTTCTTC. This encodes CATSDPGLATTSHNEQFF.

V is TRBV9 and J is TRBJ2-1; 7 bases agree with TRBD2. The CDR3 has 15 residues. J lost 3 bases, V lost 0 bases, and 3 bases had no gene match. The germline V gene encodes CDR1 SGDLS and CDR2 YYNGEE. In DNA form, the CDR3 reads TGTGCCAGCAGCGTAGCGACTAGCAGCTACAATGAGCAGTTCTTC. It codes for CASSVATSSYNEQFF.

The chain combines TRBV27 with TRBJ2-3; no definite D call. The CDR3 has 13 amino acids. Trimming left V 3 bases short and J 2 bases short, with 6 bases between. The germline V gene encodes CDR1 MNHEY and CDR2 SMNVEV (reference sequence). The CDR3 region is CASSFPNTDTQYF. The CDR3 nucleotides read TGTGCCAGCAGTTTTCCGAACACAGATACGCAGTATTTT.

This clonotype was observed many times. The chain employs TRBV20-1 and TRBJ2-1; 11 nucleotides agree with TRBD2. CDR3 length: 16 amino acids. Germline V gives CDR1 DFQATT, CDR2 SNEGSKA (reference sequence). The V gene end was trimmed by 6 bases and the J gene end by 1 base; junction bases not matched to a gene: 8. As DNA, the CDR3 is TGCAGTGCCCTGGACCTAGCGGGAGGATCCTACAATGAGCAGTTCTTC. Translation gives CSALDLAGGSYNEQFF.

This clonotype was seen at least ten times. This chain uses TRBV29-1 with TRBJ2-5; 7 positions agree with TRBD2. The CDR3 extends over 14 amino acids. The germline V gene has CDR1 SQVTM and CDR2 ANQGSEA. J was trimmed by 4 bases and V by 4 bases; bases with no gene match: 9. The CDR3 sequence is CSVGFGRSIETQYF. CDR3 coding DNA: TGCAGCGTTGGGTTCGGGAGGAGTATAGAGACCCAGTACTTC. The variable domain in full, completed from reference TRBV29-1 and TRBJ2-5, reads SAVISQKPSRDICQRGTSLTIQCQVDSQVTMMFWYRQQPGQSLTLIATANQGSEATYESGFVIDKFPISRPNLTFSTLTVSNMSPEDSSIYLCSVGFGRSIETQYFGPGTRLLVL.

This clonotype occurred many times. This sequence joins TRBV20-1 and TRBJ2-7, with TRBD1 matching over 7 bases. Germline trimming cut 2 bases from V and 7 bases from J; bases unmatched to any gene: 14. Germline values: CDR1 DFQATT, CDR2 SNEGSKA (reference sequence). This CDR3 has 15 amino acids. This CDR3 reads CSARPRGQETREQYF. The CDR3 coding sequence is TGCAGTGCTAGACCCCGCGGACAGGAGACCAGAGAGCAGTACTTC.

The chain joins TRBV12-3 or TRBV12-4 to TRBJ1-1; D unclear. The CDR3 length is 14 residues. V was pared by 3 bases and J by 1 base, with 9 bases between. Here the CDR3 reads CASSFIASNTEAFF. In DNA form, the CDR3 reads TGTGCCAGCAGTTTTATCGCGTCGAACACTGAAGCTTTCTTT.

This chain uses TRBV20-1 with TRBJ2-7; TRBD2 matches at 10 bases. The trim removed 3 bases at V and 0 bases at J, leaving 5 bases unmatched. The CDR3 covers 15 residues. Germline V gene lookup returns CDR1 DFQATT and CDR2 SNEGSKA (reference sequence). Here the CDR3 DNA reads TGCAGTGCTAGTGCGGCTAGCGGGAGCTCCTACGAGCAGTACTTC. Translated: CSASAASGSSYEQYF.

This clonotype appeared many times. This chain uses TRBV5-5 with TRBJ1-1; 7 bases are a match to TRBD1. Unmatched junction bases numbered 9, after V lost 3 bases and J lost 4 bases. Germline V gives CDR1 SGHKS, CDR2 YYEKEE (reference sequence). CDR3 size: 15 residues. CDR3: CASSYRQGGGTEAFF. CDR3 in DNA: TGTGCCAGCAGCTATCGACAGGGAGGAGGCACTGAAGCTTTCTTT.

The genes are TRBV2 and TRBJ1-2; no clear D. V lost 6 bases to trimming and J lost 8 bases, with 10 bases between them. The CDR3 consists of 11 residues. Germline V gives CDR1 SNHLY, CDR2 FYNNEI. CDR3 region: CASSPLQGYTF. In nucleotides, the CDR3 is TGTGCCAGCAGCCCGCTCCAGGGCTACACCTTC. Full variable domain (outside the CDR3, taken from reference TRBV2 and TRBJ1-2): EPEVTQTPSHQVTQMGQEVILRCVPISNHLYFYWYRQILGQKVEFLVSFYNNEISEKSEIFDDQFSVERPDGSNFTLKIRSTKLEDSAMYFCASSPLQGYTFGSGTRLTVV.

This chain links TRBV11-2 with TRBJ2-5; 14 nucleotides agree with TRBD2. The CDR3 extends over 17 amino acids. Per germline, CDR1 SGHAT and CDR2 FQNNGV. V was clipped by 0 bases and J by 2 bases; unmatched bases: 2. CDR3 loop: CASSLEGTSGGQETQYF. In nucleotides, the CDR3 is TGTGCCAGCAGCTTAGAGGGGACTAGCGGGGGACAAGAGACCCAGTACTTC.

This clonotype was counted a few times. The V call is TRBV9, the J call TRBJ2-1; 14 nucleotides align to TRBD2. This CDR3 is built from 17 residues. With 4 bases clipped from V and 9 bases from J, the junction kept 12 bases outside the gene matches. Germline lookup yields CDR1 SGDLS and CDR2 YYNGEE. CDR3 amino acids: CASSSWTSGRKSVEQFF. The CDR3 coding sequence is TGTGCCAGCAGCAGTTGGACTAGCGGGAGGAAAAGTGTTGAGCAGTTCTTC.

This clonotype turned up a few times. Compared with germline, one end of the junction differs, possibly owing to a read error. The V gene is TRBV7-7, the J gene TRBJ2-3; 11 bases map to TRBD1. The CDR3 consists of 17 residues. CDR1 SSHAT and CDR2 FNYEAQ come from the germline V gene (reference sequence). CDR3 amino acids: CASSLGTGGYGADTQYF. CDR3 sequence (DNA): TGTGCTAGCAGCTTGGGGACAGGGGGTTATGGCGCAGATACGCAGTATTTT.

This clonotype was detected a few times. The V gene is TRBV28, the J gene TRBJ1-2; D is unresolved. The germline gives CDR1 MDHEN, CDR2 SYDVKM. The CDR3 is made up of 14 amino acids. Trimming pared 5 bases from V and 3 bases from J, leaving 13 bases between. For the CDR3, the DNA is TGTGCCAGCAGTCCCCCGGGGAGATACTATGGCTACACCTTC. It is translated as CASSPPGRYYGYTF.

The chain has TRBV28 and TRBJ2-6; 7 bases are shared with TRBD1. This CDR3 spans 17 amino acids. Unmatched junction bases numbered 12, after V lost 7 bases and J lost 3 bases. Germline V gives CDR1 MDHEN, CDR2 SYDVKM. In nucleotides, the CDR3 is TGTGCCAGCATTCAAAGGGGGCGAGGTGGTGGGGCCAACGTCCTGACTTTC. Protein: CASIQRGRGGGANVLTF.

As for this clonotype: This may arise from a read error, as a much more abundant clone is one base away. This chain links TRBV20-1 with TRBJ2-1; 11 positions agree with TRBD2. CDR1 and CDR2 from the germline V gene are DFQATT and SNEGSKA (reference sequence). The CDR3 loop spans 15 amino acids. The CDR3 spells CCARLLAGVTYEQFF. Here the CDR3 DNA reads TGCTGTGCTAGATTACTAGCGGGAGTTACATATGAGCAGTTCTTC.

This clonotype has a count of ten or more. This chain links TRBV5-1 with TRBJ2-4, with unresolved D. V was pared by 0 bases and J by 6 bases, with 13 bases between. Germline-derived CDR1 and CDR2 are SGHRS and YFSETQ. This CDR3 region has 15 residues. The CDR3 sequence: CASSLGLTPSNIQYF. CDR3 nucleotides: TGCGCCAGCAGCTTGGGACTTACCCCTTCAAACATTCAGTACTTC.

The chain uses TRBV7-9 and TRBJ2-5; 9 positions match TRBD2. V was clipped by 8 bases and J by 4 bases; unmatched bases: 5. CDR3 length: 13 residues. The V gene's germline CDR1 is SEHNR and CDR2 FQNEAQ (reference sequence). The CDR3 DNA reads TGTGCCAGCCGAACTAGCGGGTCAGAGACCCAGTACTTC. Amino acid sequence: CASRTSGSETQYF.

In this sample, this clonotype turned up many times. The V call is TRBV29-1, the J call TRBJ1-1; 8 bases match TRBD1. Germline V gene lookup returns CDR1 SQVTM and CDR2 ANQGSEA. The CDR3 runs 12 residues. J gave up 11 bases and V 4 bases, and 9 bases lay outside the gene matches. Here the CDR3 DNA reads TGCAGCGTTGTTCTGGGGACAGGAGACGCTTTCTTT. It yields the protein CSVVLGTGDAFF.

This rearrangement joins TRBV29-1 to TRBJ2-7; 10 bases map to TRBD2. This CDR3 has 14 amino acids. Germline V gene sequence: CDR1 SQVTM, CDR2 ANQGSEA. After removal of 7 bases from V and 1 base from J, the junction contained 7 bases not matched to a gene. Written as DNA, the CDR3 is TGCAGCGCCCGAGCGGGAGGGCCATCCTACGAGCAGTACTTC. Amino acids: CSARAGGPSYEQYF.